One sample yielded the 25 T cell receptor beta chains listed below, sequenced in a study of shared clonotypes between healthy human individuals. TCRdb's copy holds only in-frame clones and misses some; the assay was immunoSEQ multiplex PCR. The sample shows around 700,000 clones, more than 70% of them seen only once. The sequenced sample consisted of memory CD4+ T cells sorted from blood. The subset denotes: CD45RA-negative fraction. The receptors were sampled from a woman aged 25 to 39 in good health.

This chain connects TRBV6-4 to TRBJ2-7; D is ambiguous. The CDR3 spans 13 residues. The ends were cut back, 5 bases at V and 1 base at J, with 9 bases in the middle. The germline V gene encodes CDR1 MRHNA and CDR2 SNTAGT. CDR3 residues: CASSPYPSYEQYF. The CDR3 DNA reads TGTGCCAGCAGTCCCTACCCTTCCTACGAGCAGTACTTC.

The V call is TRBV27, the J call TRBJ2-7; 8 bases align to TRBD2. The ends lost 6 bases at V and 3 bases at J; junction bases unmatched: 10. The germline V gene encodes CDR1 MNHEY and CDR2 SMNVEV (reference sequence). There are 15 residues in the CDR3. CDR3 sequence reads: CASSRYPGLDYEQYF. The CDR3 region has the DNA TGTGCCAGCAGCCGATACCCGGGACTAGACTACGAGCAGTACTTC.

The gene calls are TRBV6-6 and TRBJ1-1; possibly TRBD1 for D (6 bases). The CDR3 consists of 13 residues. The germline V and J ends were trimmed by 6 bases and 1 base, with 9 bases remaining between them. Germline V CDR1 and CDR2: MNHNY, SVGAGI (reference sequence). CDR3 loop: CASRQGKNTEAFF. CDR3 bases: TGTGCCAGCAGACAGGGAAAGAACACTGAAGCTTTCTTT.

This rearrangement joins TRBV6-1 to TRBJ1-1; a possible D gene is TRBD1 (5 bases). Per the germline V gene, CDR1 is MNHNS and CDR2 is SASEGT. CDR3 length: 15 amino acids. V lost 3 bases and J 0 bases, leaving 11 bases between the germline ends. In nucleotides, the CDR3 is TGTGCCAGCAGTGACAGGGAGAGGGTGAACACTGAAGCTTTCTTT. This gives the protein CASSDRERVNTEAFF.

The chain links TRBV7-9 to TRBJ2-7; 7 bases agree with TRBD1. With 2 bases clipped from V and 0 bases from J, the junction kept 1 base outside the gene matches. The CDR3 loop spans 14 amino acids. CDR1 and CDR2 (germline): SEHNR, FQNEAQ (reference sequence). The CDR3 here is CASSLWDSSYEQYF. For the CDR3, the DNA is TGTGCCAGCAGCTTATGGGACAGCTCCTACGAGCAGTACTTC.

V and J are TRBV7-2 and TRBJ2-1; 9 nucleotides agree with TRBD2. There are 14 residues in the CDR3. CDR1 is SGHTA and CDR2 is FQGNSA in the germline V gene. The V and J ends lost 4 bases and 7 bases, in that order; junction bases with no gene match: 5. The CDR3 nucleotides are TGTGCCAGCAGCTCCGTAGCGGGAGTAAATGAGCAGTTCTTC. It encodes CASSSVAGVNEQFF.

Here the CDR3 DNA reads TGTGCCAGCAGCCCGAGCGGGGGGGAGACCCAGTACTTC. Protein sequence: CASSPSGGETQYF. The rearrangement links TRBV7-9 to TRBJ2-5, with 9 bases aligning to TRBD2. V dropped 5 bases and J dropped 5; count of bases not matched to a gene: 3. CDR1 and CDR2 from the germline V gene are SEHNR and FQNEAQ (reference sequence). This CDR3 contains 13 residues.

CDR3 DNA: TGCGCCAGCAGCTTGCAGGTTTCCGGGGAGCTGTTTTTT. It codes for CASSLQVSGELFF. The chain recombines TRBV5-1 with TRBJ2-2; D gene uncertain. CDR1 is SGHRS and CDR2 is YFSETQ in the germline V gene. V was clipped by 1 base and J by 6 bases, with 7 bases between them. The CDR3 loop spans 13 amino acids.

The chain has TRBV5-1 and TRBJ2-7; possible D gene TRBD1, 5 bases. Germline values: CDR1 SGHRS, CDR2 YFSETQ. This CDR3 comprises 14 residues. V was shortened by 4 bases and J by 6 bases, with 17 bases between the two germline ends. CDR3 nucleotide sequence: TGCGCCAGCAGCCTCTTAGGGGCATCTACCGAGCAGTACTTC. This codes for CASSLLGASTEQYF.

This clone has a handful of counts. V is TRBV18 and J is TRBJ1-1; weak D call: TRBD1 (6 bases). Looked up from germline, CDR1 is KGHSH and CDR2 is LQKENI. The CDR3 covers 14 residues. With 2 bases removed from V and 1 base from J, the gap between germline ends came to 8 bases. CDR3 DNA: TGTGCCAGCTCACCAGGACAGTCGAACACTGAAGCTTTCTTT. Its translation is CASSPGQSNTEAFF.

The chain employs TRBV19 and TRBJ1-5, with 7 nucleotides matching TRBD1. The CDR3 is 15 amino acids. In germline, CDR1 is LNHDA, CDR2 SQIVND (reference sequence). The V and J ends lost 5 bases and 2 bases, in that order; junction bases with no gene match: 6. The CDR3 bases are TGTGCCAGTAGTGGCGGACAGGCGGGCAATCAGCCCCAGCATTTT. Encoded protein: CASSGGQAGNQPQHF.

Regarding this clone: This same CDR3 is encoded by further DNA sequences in the sample. The rearrangement uses TRBV19 and TRBJ1-5; D may be TRBD1 (6 bases). The germline V gene encodes CDR1 LNHDA and CDR2 SQIVND (reference sequence). The CDR3 runs 13 residues. V lost 6 bases and J lost 1, with 7 bases in between. The CDR3 coding sequence is TGTGCCAGTAGCGGACAGAGCAATCAGCCCCAGCATTTT. Translated, it gives CASSGQSNQPQHF.

The chain joins TRBV10-1 to TRBJ1-2; D might be TRBD1 (6 bases). Deletions cut 4 bases from V and 10 bases from J, with 16 bases between. The CDR3 contains 13 residues. The V gene's germline CDR1 is WNHNN and CDR2 SYGVQD (reference sequence). CDR3 bases: TGCGCCAGCAGTGCTGGCTTCGAGGGGGACTACACCTTC. Its translation is CASSAGFEGDYTF.

This CDR3 reads CASSEATGGNQPQHF. In nucleotides, the CDR3 is TGTGCCAGCAGTGAAGCGACAGGGGGAAATCAGCCCCAGCATTTT. This chain connects TRBV2 to TRBJ1-5, with 9 nucleotides matching TRBD1. CDR1 is SNHLY, CDR2 FYNNEI, per germline. CDR3 length: 15 amino acids. V gave up 0 bases and J gave up 4 bases; unmatched junction bases: 1.

This clone came up many times. CDR3 amino acids: CASSPVGQSEQFF. In nucleotides, the CDR3 is TGTGCCAGCTCACCTGTTGGGCAGAGTGAGCAGTTCTTC. The rearrangement uses TRBV18 and TRBJ2-1, with unresolved D. Germline loops: CDR1 KGHSH, CDR2 LQKENI. V lost 3 bases and J 9 bases, leaving 12 bases between the germline ends. The CDR3 totals 13 residues.

The chain carries TRBV2 and TRBJ1-1; 9 nucleotides align to TRBD1. J lost 4 bases, V lost 6 bases, and 15 bases had no gene match. This CDR3 comprises 17 residues. Per germline, CDR1 SNHLY and CDR2 FYNNEI. This chain's CDR3 is CASSDLALGQGGTEAFF. CDR3 nucleotides: TGTGCCAGCAGCGACCTAGCCTTGGGACAGGGAGGCACTGAAGCTTTCTTT.

The chain combines TRBV5-8 with TRBJ2-3; D is unclear. The CDR3 length is 11 residues. CDR1 is SGHTS and CDR2 is YDEGEE in the germline V gene. Trimming stripped 2 bases from V and 8 bases from J, with 6 bases between. CDR3: CASSFSRTQYF. In nucleotides, the CDR3 is TGTGCCAGCAGCTTTAGCCGTACGCAGTATTTT.

A few counts support this clone. The rearrangement joins TRBV6-5 to TRBJ1-1; weak D call: TRBD1 (5 bases). Trimming took 6 bases from V and 7 from J, leaving 9 bases between them. The CDR3 contains 11 residues. Germline V lookup: CDR1 MNHEY, CDR2 SVGAGI. This chain's CDR3 is CASRRTGEAFF. CDR3 DNA: TGTGCCAGCAGACGTACAGGTGAAGCTTTCTTT.

This chain connects TRBV30 to TRBJ2-2; D gene unclear. The CDR3 has 14 residues. CDR1 GTSNPN and CDR2 SVGIG come from the germline V gene (reference sequence). Trimming took 0 bases from V and 3 from J, leaving 8 bases between them. The CDR3 DNA reads as TGTGCCTGGAGTGTACTTCTGGACACCGGGGAGCTGTTTTTT. The encoded protein is CAWSVLLDTGELFF.

V gene TRBV7-2 combines with J gene TRBJ2-1; D is unclear. CDR3 length: 15 residues. Germline V gene sequence: CDR1 SGHTA, CDR2 FQGNSA. Trimming cost V 2 bases and J 2 bases, with 10 bases left between them. CDR3 sequence reads: CASSLKHNAYNEQFF. Written as DNA, the CDR3 is TGTGCCAGCAGCTTAAAACACAATGCCTACAATGAGCAGTTCTTC.

The V and J genes are TRBV27 and TRBJ2-1; 9 nucleotides match TRBD1. The CDR3 has 15 residues. Germline V gene lookup returns CDR1 MNHEY and CDR2 SMNVEV (reference sequence). After removal of 5 bases from V and 7 bases from J, the junction contained 9 bases not matched to a gene. CDR3 region: CASSTDPGQGNEQFF. CDR3 coding DNA: TGTGCCAGCAGTACGGATCCGGGACAGGGTAATGAGCAGTTCTTC.

This clone was seen more than once but under ten times. This specimen includes other DNA sequences encoding the same CDR3. The chain couples TRBV5-1 to TRBJ2-1, with TRBD2 matching over 7 bases. The CDR3 covers 15 residues. Germline V gene sequence: CDR1 SGHRS, CDR2 YFSETQ. V was pared by 0 bases and J by 4 bases, with 4 bases of the junction left unmatched. This chain's CDR3 is CASSLVSSGYNEQFF. The CDR3 DNA follows: TGCGCCAGCAGCTTGGTGTCTAGCGGTTACAATGAGCAGTTCTTC.

This sequence joins TRBV29-1 and TRBJ2-7; TRBD1 agrees at 9 bases. CDR3 length: 14 amino acids. After removal of 7 bases from V and 5 bases from J, the junction contained 12 bases not matched to a gene. Looked up from germline, CDR1 is SQVTM and CDR2 is ANQGSEA. CDR3 loop: CSADLGTGSDEQYF. The DNA of the CDR3 is TGCAGCGCCGACCTTGGGACAGGGTCGGACGAGCAGTACTTC.

As for this clone: A much more abundant neighbour one base away suggests this may be a read error. The identical CDR3 is also encoded by other nucleotide sequences in the sample. The gene calls are TRBV7-2 and TRBJ1-5; D unclear. V was trimmed by 6 bases and J by 5 bases, leaving 8 bases between them. The CDR3 loop spans 12 amino acids. Germline V gene data show CDR1 as SGHTA and CDR2 as FQGNSA. DNA for the CDR3: TGTGCCAGCAGTTTGAGGGATCAGCCCCAGCATTTT. Residues: CASSLRDQPQHF. Full variable domain (remainder filled in from reference TRBV7-2 and TRBJ1-5): GAGVSQSPSNKVTEKGKDVELRCDPISGHTALYWYRQSLGQGLEFLIYFQGNSAPDKSGLPSDRFSAERTGGSVSTLTIQRTQQEDSAVYLCASSLRDQPQHFGDGTRLSIL.

J is TRBJ1-1 and V is TRBV27; D gene unclear. Germline assignment: CDR1 MNHEY and CDR2 SMNVEV (reference sequence). The CDR3 contains 16 residues. Trimming took off 6 bases at V and 1 base at J, with 18 bases between the two ends. The CDR3 DNA reads as TGTGCCAGCAGGGTGACTACTAATGCCGCGAACACTGAAGCTTTCTTT. Translating it yields CASRVTTNAANTEAFF.